The 20 T cell receptor beta chains below all came from one sample that was sequenced in a study of OX40 agonist ivuxolimab in advanced cancers. Profiled with immunoSEQ multiplex PCR; TCRdb holds only in-frame clones, not every one. The sample contains approximately 61,000 clones, around 91% of which appear only once. Source: CD4+ or CD8+ T cells sorted from blood, taken in a trial of the OX40 agonist ivuxolimab. The receptors shown here come from an adult with an advanced solid tumor such as melanoma, head and neck, liver or kidney cancer.

The chain carries TRBV9 and TRBJ2-1; 8 bases are a match to TRBD1. The ends lost 0 bases at V and 7 bases at J; junction bases unmatched: 15. CDR3 size: 18 residues. CDR1 is SGDLS, CDR2 YYNGEE, per germline. CDR3: CASSVVGGGQGLWNEQFF. CDR3 DNA sequence: TGTGCCAGCAGCGTAGTTGGGGGTGGACAGGGTTTATGGAATGAGCAGTTCTTC.

This clone was recorded a few times. The genes are TRBV14 and TRBJ2-5; TRBD2 matches at 11 bases. The CDR3 is made up of 17 amino acids. Per the germline V gene, CDR1 is SGHDN and CDR2 is FVKESK. J lost 1 base, V lost 2 bases, and 6 bases had no gene match. Here the CDR3 DNA reads TGTGCCAGCAGCCAACCACTAGCGGGAGCCCCCCAAGAGACCCAGTACTTC. Translated: CASSQPLAGAPQETQYF.

This chain links TRBV4-1 with TRBJ2-1; D could derive from TRBD1 or TRBD2 (6 bases each). Germline CDR1 MGHRA, CDR2 YSYEKL. There are 20 residues in the CDR3. V was shortened by 1 base and J by 8 bases, with 30 bases between the two germline ends. CDR3 DNA: TGCGCCAGCAGCCAAGTCGGGCAGGGGCCTAGCGTCACTCCGGGCGATGAGCAGTTCTTC. Translated, it gives CASSQVGQGPSVTPGDEQFF.

The table lists this clone with a count of one. V is TRBV5-6 and J is TRBJ2-7; TRBD1 matches at 11 bases. The junction had 3 bases not matched to a gene; V was cut back by 4 bases and J by 3 bases. CDR3 length equals 14 residues. Germline values: CDR1 SGHDT, CDR2 YYEEEE. DNA of the CDR3: TGTGCCAGCAGCGAGGGACAGGGGGACTACGAGCAGTACTTC. Protein: CASSEGQGDYEQYF.

The genes are TRBV19 and TRBJ2-1; 16 positions agree with TRBD2. The V and J ends lost 8 bases and 4 bases, in that order; junction bases with no gene match: 11. This CDR3 has 18 residues. CDR1 is LNHDA, CDR2 SQIVND, per germline (reference sequence). The CDR3 DNA sequence: TGTGCCAGTTCATCCGGGACTAGCGGGAGGGCCGGGTACAATGAGCAGTTCTTC. Translated: CASSSGTSGRAGYNEQFF.

The chain employs TRBV10-2 and TRBJ1-1, with 7 bases matching TRBD1. V dropped 10 bases and J dropped 1; count of bases not matched to a gene: 6. Germline V lookup: CDR1 WSHSY, CDR2 SAAADI. The length of the CDR3 is 13 residues. The CDR3 DNA follows: TGCGCCACGGGAGGACAGGCGAACACTGAAGCTTTCTTT. The encoded protein is CATGGQANTEAFF.

This chain links TRBV7-3 with TRBJ2-3; 7 bases are shared with TRBD1. With 5 bases clipped from V and 3 bases from J, the junction kept 8 bases outside the gene matches. Germline loops: CDR1 SGHTA, CDR2 FQGTGA. This CDR3 comprises 15 residues. CDR3 region: CASSTGVLMTDTQYF. The CDR3 bases are TGTGCCAGCAGCACAGGGGTTCTGATGACAGATACGCAGTATTTT.

The chain is built from TRBV15 and TRBJ2-1; D not resolved. Germline V lookup: CDR1 LNHNV, CDR2 YYDKDF (reference sequence). With 1 base removed from V and 10 bases from J, the gap between germline ends came to 11 bases. The CDR3 sequence is 13 residues long. The CDR3, as DNA: TGTGCCACCAGCAGAGTCAGCTACGCGGAGCAGTTCTTC. As protein: CATSRVSYAEQFF.

The chain has TRBV27 and TRBJ2-5; possible D gene TRBD1, 5 bases. The CDR3 consists of 14 residues. CDR1 is MNHEY, CDR2 SMNVEV, per germline (reference sequence). Trimming stripped 3 bases from V and 5 bases from J, with 13 bases between. CDR3 in DNA: TGTGCCAGCAGTTTGCTCCAGGGTGGGGAGACCCAGTACTTC. Residues: CASSLLQGGETQYF.

This rearrangement joins TRBV11-3 to TRBJ2-7; D is ambiguous. The germline CDR1 and CDR2 sequences are SGHNT and YENEEA. There are 15 residues in the CDR3. V was trimmed by 0 bases and J by 0 bases, leaving 9 bases between them. DNA of the CDR3: TGTGCCAGCAGCTTAGAGGGCCAGGACTCCTACGAGCAGTACTTC. Translating it yields CASSLEGQDSYEQYF.

The chain joins TRBV2 to TRBJ2-7, with TRBD2 matching over 7 bases. The V segment lost 6 bases and the J segment 2 bases; nucleotides outside the gene matches: 4. CDR1 SNHLY and CDR2 FYNNEI come from the germline V gene. This CDR3 contains 13 residues. CDR3 bases: TGTGCCAGCAGCGGGAGGTTCCCCTACGAGCAGTACTTC. Amino acid sequence: CASSGRFPYEQYF.

The gene calls are TRBV28 and TRBJ2-5, with 14 bases fitting TRBD2. The germline gives CDR1 MDHEN, CDR2 SYDVKM. J was trimmed by 5 bases and V by 8 bases; bases with no gene match: 7. CDR3 length: 15 amino acids. CDR3 protein: CASEEGLAGEETQYF. Here the CDR3 DNA reads TGTGCCAGCGAAGAGGGACTAGCGGGGGAGGAGACCCAGTACTTC.

The V gene is TRBV27, the J gene TRBJ1-1; D is unresolved. Trimming cost V 0 bases and J 3 bases, with 11 bases left between them. This CDR3 spans 15 amino acids. CDR1 is MNHEY and CDR2 is SMNVEV in the germline V gene (reference sequence). The CDR3 spells CASSLSSGLYTEAFF. The CDR3 DNA sequence: TGTGCCAGCAGTTTATCTTCTGGCCTGTACACTGAAGCTTTCTTT.

The genes are TRBV10-2 and TRBJ2-7, with 10 positions matching TRBD1. The CDR3 is 15 amino acids. J gave up 7 bases and V 7 bases, and 13 bases lay outside the gene matches. Looked up from germline, CDR1 is WSHSY and CDR2 is SAAADI. CDR3 bases: TGCGCCAGCACGCCTGCCGAGACAGGGGGCGGTGAGCAGTACTTC. Protein product: CASTPAETGGGEQYF.

This rearrangement joins TRBV9 to TRBJ2-3, with TRBD1 as a possible D gene (7 bases). Trimming cost V 3 bases and J 2 bases, with 13 bases left between them. Germline assignment: CDR1 SGDLS and CDR2 YYNGEE. CDR3 length: 15 amino acids. Here the CDR3 reads CASSGGTADTDTQYF. The CDR3 nucleotides are TGTGCCAGCAGCGGCGGGACAGCTGACACAGATACGCAGTATTTT.

For the CDR3, the DNA is TGTGCCAGCAGCGTAGCCTACGGGCATGAGCAGTTCTTC. Its protein is CASSVAYGHEQFF. The chain employs TRBV9 and TRBJ2-1; D unclear. In germline, CDR1 is SGDLS, CDR2 YYNGEE. Between the trimmed V and J ends, which lost 0 bases and 8 bases, there was a span of 9 bases. This CDR3 is 13 amino acids long.

The chain joins TRBV27 to TRBJ2-2; D call uncertain. Trimming left V 4 bases short and J 3 bases short, with 6 bases between. CDR3 length: 13 amino acids. Germline loops: CDR1 MNHEY, CDR2 SMNVEV (reference sequence). CDR3 DNA sequence: TGTGCCAGCAGTTATATAGACACCGGGGAGCTGTTTTTT. Translation gives CASSYIDTGELFF.

The chain employs TRBV4-1 and TRBJ1-4; possibly TRBD1 for D (5 bases). This CDR3 contains 13 residues. The V gene's germline CDR1 is MGHRA and CDR2 YSYEKL. The V end was cut by 5 bases, the J end by 8 bases, with 12 bases between. CDR3 protein: CASSGIGGEKLFF. The CDR3 region has the DNA TGCGCCAGCAGCGGGATTGGGGGAGAAAAACTGTTTTTT.

The gene calls are TRBV7-9 and TRBJ2-2; tentatively, D is TRBD1 (5 bases). Trimming took 7 bases from V and 1 from J, leaving 13 bases between them. The V gene's germline CDR1 is SEHNR and CDR2 FQNEAQ (reference sequence). There are 15 residues in the CDR3. The CDR3, as DNA: TGTGCCAGCACCCCTCAAGGACAGAACACCGGGGAGCTGTTTTTT. It specifies CASTPQGQNTGELFF.

This rearrangement joins TRBV28 to TRBJ1-1, with a weak D call TRBD1 (5 bases). The CDR3 sequence is 12 residues long. The germline gives CDR1 MDHEN, CDR2 SYDVKM. Trimming removed 5 bases from V and 8 bases from J, with 12 bases in between. The CDR3 loop reads CASSMAGFEAFF. In DNA, the CDR3 is TGTGCCAGCAGTATGGCAGGGTTCGAAGCTTTCTTT.